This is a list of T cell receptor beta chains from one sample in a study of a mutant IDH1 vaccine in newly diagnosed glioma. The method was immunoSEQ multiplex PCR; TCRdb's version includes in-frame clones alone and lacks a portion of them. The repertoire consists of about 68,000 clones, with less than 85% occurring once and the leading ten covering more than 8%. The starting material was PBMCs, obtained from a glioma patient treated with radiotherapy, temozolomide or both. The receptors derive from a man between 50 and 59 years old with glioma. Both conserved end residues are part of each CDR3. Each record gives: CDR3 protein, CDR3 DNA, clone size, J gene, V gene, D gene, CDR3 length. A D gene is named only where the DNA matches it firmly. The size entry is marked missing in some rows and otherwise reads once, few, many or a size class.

CDR3 protein: CAWSVSGSGELFF; CDR3 DNA: TGTGCCTGGAGCGTATCAGGGTCCGGGGAGCTGTTTTTT; clone size: few; J gene: TRBJ2-2; V gene: TRBV30; D gene: NA; CDR3 length: 13
CDR3 protein: CASRVGGLSYTF; CDR3 DNA: TGTGCCAGCCGGGTGGGGGGGCTAAGCTACACCTTC; clone size: NA; J gene: TRBJ1-2; V gene: TRBV6-5; D gene: NA; CDR3 length: 12
CDR3 protein: CASSSPGVGGAGELFF; CDR3 DNA: TGTGCCAGCAGCTCACCCGGGGTAGGCGGAGCCGGGGAGCTGTTTTTT; clone size: NA; J gene: TRBJ2-2; V gene: TRBV5-4; D gene: NA; CDR3 length: 16
CDR3 protein: CASSYLQGNTIYF; CDR3 DNA: TGTGCCAGCAGTTACTTACAGGGAAACACCATATATTTT; clone size: once; J gene: TRBJ1-3; V gene: TRBV6-6; D gene: NA; CDR3 length: 13
CDR3 protein: CASSVVWAYNEQFF; CDR3 DNA: TGTGCCAGCAGCGTAGTGTGGGCGTACAATGAGCAGTTCTTC; clone size: NA; J gene: TRBJ2-1; V gene: TRBV9; D gene: NA; CDR3 length: 14
CDR3 protein: CASGPGTTSYNEQFF; CDR3 DNA: TGTGCTAGTGGGCCCGGGACAACCTCCTACAATGAGCAGTTCTTC; clone size: medium-sized; J gene: TRBJ2-1; V gene: TRBV12-5; D gene: NA; CDR3 length: 15
CDR3 protein: CASSEVVNTEAFF; CDR3 DNA: TGTGCCAGCAGTGAAGTTGTCAACACTGAAGCTTTCTTT; clone size: NA; J gene: TRBJ1-1; V gene: TRBV6-5; D gene: NA; CDR3 length: 13
CDR3 protein: CASSPEAPGHTYQETQYF; CDR3 DNA: TGTGCCAGCAGTCCCGAAGCCCCGGGACATACGTACCAAGAGACCCAGTACTTC; clone size: medium-sized; J gene: TRBJ2-5; V gene: TRBV27; D gene: NA; CDR3 length: 18
CDR3 protein: CASSPRGVNEKLFF; CDR3 DNA: TGTGCCAGCTCACCACGGGGTGTAAATGAAAAACTGTTTTTT; clone size: NA; J gene: TRBJ1-4; V gene: TRBV18; D gene: NA; CDR3 length: 14
CDR3 protein: CASSPSSAQTNYGYTF; CDR3 DNA: TGTGCCAGCAGTCCCAGTTCGGCTCAGACTAACTATGGCTACACCTTC; clone size: NA; J gene: TRBJ1-2; V gene: TRBV5-8; D gene: NA; CDR3 length: 16
CDR3 protein: CASSQKLGSGANVLTF; CDR3 DNA: TGTGCCAGCAGCCAGAAGTTGGGGTCCGGGGCCAACGTCCTGACTTTC; clone size: NA; J gene: TRBJ2-6; V gene: TRBV4-2; D gene: NA; CDR3 length: 16
CDR3 protein: CSVVLAGVSTDTQYF; CDR3 DNA: TGCAGCGTTGTTCTGGCGGGGGTGAGCACAGATACGCAGTATTTT; clone size: NA; J gene: TRBJ2-3; V gene: TRBV29-1; D gene: TRBD2; CDR3 length: 15
CDR3 protein: CASSSDRGGNEQFF; CDR3 DNA: TGTGCCAGCAGCTCCGACAGGGGGGGCAATGAGCAGTTCTTC; clone size: NA; J gene: TRBJ2-1; V gene: TRBV7-9; D gene: TRBD1; CDR3 length: 14
CDR3 protein: CASSLGSSTDTQYF; CDR3 DNA: TGTGCCAGCAGCTTGGGTTCTAGCACAGATACGCAGTATTTT; clone size: NA; J gene: TRBJ2-3; V gene: TRBV7-9; D gene: NA; CDR3 length: 14
CDR3 protein: CASSGKGGPGDIQYF; CDR3 DNA: TGTGCCAGCAGTGGAAAGGGGGGACCAGGGGACATTCAGTACTTC; clone size: NA; J gene: TRBJ2-4; V gene: TRBV6-1; D gene: NA; CDR3 length: 15
CDR3 protein: CAWKENRVDSPLHF; CDR3 DNA: TGTGCCTGGAAAGAGAACAGGGTGGATTCACCCCTCCACTTT; clone size: NA; J gene: TRBJ1-6; V gene: TRBV30; D gene: NA; CDR3 length: 14
CDR3 protein: CASSLDSPWSEQFF; CDR3 DNA: TGCGCCAGCAGCTTGGACTCCCCCTGGTCCGAGCAGTTCTTC; clone size: NA; J gene: TRBJ2-1; V gene: TRBV5-1; D gene: NA; CDR3 length: 14
CDR3 protein: CASSWTSGGAYEQYF; CDR3 DNA: TGTGCCAGCAGCTGGACTAGCGGGGGGGCCTACGAGCAGTACTTC; clone size: NA; J gene: TRBJ2-7; V gene: TRBV27; D gene: TRBD2; CDR3 length: 15
CDR3 protein: CASSLWYMGHTGELFF; CDR3 DNA: TGTGCCAGCAGCTTGTGGTACATGGGTCACACCGGGGAGCTGTTTTTT; clone size: NA; J gene: TRBJ2-2; V gene: TRBV5-6; D gene: NA; CDR3 length: 16
CDR3 protein: CASSYSGGGEGYTF; CDR3 DNA: TGTGCCAGCAGTTACTCGGGGGGGGGTGAAGGCTACACCTTC; clone size: NA; J gene: TRBJ1-2; V gene: TRBV6-5; D gene: NA; CDR3 length: 14
CDR3 protein: CASRGDSYNTEAFF; CDR3 DNA: TGTGCCAGCAGAGGAGACAGTTACAACACTGAAGCTTTCTTT; clone size: NA; J gene: TRBJ1-1; V gene: TRBV6-1; D gene: NA; CDR3 length: 14
CDR3 protein: CSARVGGYTF; CDR3 DNA: TGCAGTGCTAGAGTGGGTGGCTACACCTTC; clone size: NA; J gene: TRBJ1-2; V gene: TRBV20-1; D gene: NA; CDR3 length: 10
CDR3 protein: CAWSGSGTGEKKQYF; CDR3 DNA: TGTGCCTGGAGTGGTTCCGGGACAGGGGAGAAGAAGCAGTACTTC; clone size: NA; J gene: TRBJ2-7; V gene: TRBV30; D gene: TRBD1; CDR3 length: 15
CDR3 protein: CAVLAGGPNEQFF; CDR3 DNA: TGTGCCGTACTAGCGGGGGGGCCGAATGAGCAGTTCTTC; clone size: NA; J gene: TRBJ2-1; V gene: TRBV30; D gene: TRBD2; CDR3 length: 13
CDR3 protein: CAISESNVGTGSSAQHF; CDR3 DNA: TGTGCCATCAGTGAGTCGAACGTGGGGACAGGTAGCTCGGCCCAGCATTTT; clone size: NA; J gene: TRBJ1-5; V gene: TRBV10-3; D gene: TRBD1; CDR3 length: 17
CDR3 protein: CASSSGQGAHNEQFF; CDR3 DNA: TGTGCCAGCAGCTCTGGACAGGGGGCCCACAATGAGCAGTTCTTC; clone size: NA; J gene: TRBJ2-1; V gene: TRBV5-6; D gene: TRBD1; CDR3 length: 15
CDR3 protein: CAWTSGTGDQPQHF; CDR3 DNA: TGTGCCTGGACTTCCGGGACAGGGGATCAGCCCCAGCATTTT; clone size: NA; J gene: TRBJ1-5; V gene: TRBV30; D gene: TRBD1; CDR3 length: 14
CDR3 protein: CSVESDSYEQYF; CDR3 DNA: TGCAGCGTTGAATCGGATTCCTACGAGCAGTACTTC; clone size: few; J gene: TRBJ2-7; V gene: TRBV29-1; D gene: NA; CDR3 length: 12
CDR3 protein: CASSLEAYSGNTIYF; CDR3 DNA: TGTGCCAGCAGCTTGGAGGCTTACTCTGGAAACACCATATATTTT; clone size: NA; J gene: TRBJ1-3; V gene: TRBV5-6; D gene: NA; CDR3 length: 15
CDR3 protein: CASSGGVSETQYF; CDR3 DNA: TGTGCCAGCAGCGGCGGGGTCTCGGAGACCCAGTACTTC; clone size: NA; J gene: TRBJ2-5; V gene: TRBV5-6; D gene: NA; CDR3 length: 13
CDR3 protein: CASSLDRGGETQYF; CDR3 DNA: TGCGCCAGCAGCTTGGACAGGGGAGGCGAGACCCAGTACTTC; clone size: NA; J gene: TRBJ2-5; V gene: TRBV5-1; D gene: NA; CDR3 length: 14
CDR3 protein: CASSVDRNYGYTF; CDR3 DNA: TGTGCCAGCAGTGTGGACAGGAACTATGGCTACACCTTC; clone size: NA; J gene: TRBJ1-2; V gene: TRBV27; D gene: TRBD1; CDR3 length: 13
CDR3 protein: CASSLESNQPQHF; CDR3 DNA: TGTGCCAGCAGCTTGGAGAGCAATCAGCCCCAGCATTTT; clone size: NA; J gene: TRBJ1-5; V gene: TRBV7-9; D gene: NA; CDR3 length: 13
CDR3 protein: CASSSAGVNTEAFF; CDR3 DNA: TGTGCCAGCAGCTCGGCAGGGGTGAACACTGAAGCTTTCTTT; clone size: NA; J gene: TRBJ1-1; V gene: TRBV5-4; D gene: NA; CDR3 length: 14
CDR3 protein: CASSARQGAFGNEQFF; CDR3 DNA: TGTGCCAGCAGTGCGAGACAGGGGGCTTTCGGGAATGAGCAGTTCTTC; clone size: NA; J gene: TRBJ2-1; V gene: TRBV2; D gene: TRBD1; CDR3 length: 16